Below are 30 T cell receptor beta chains sequenced from a single sample in a study of early T cells in non-severe SARS-CoV-2 infection (dated by TCRdb to the early 2020s). The library was made by 5' RACE. For sequencing, a NextSeq 500 was employed. TCRdb applied fastp at Q25 and MiXCR to the public reads, then kept only in-frame beta chains. Rows merge per CDR3 protein into single entries with the most common DNA and genes. The sample includes around 76,000 distinct CDR3 sequences, with 11% observed a single time. The top ten constitute about 4.8% of the sample. The sample taken for sequencing was whole blood. The source is an adult who was a healthcare worker with PCR-confirmed SARS-CoV-2 infection or an uninfected control (not recorded which).

This clonotype was recorded many times. The J gene is TRBJ2-3, the V gene TRBV11-2; D possibly corresponds to TRBD1 (6 bases). V dropped 6 bases and J dropped 7 bases, with 17 bases sitting between them. The CDR3 runs 14 residues. The germline V gene encodes CDR1 SGHAT and CDR2 FQNNGV. CDR3 loop: CASSHTGTPNTQYF. DNA of the CDR3: TGTGCCAGCAGTCACACAGGGACCCCGAATACGCAGTATTTT. Complete variable domain (other parts from reference TRBV11-2 and TRBJ2-3): EAGVAQSPRYKIIEKRQSVAFWCNPISGHATLYWYQQILGQGPKLLIQFQNNGVVDDSQLPKDRFSAERLKGVDSTLKIQPAKLEDSAVYLCASSHTGTPNTQYFGPGTRLTVL.

The chain uses TRBV11-2 and TRBJ2-1; no reliable D call. V lost 5 bases to trimming and J lost 4 bases, with 9 bases between them. Germline CDR1 SGHAT, CDR2 FQNNGV. This CDR3 is built from 13 residues. The CDR3 loop reads CASSRDGYNEQFF. In DNA, the CDR3 is TGTGCCAGCAGCAGAGACGGTTACAATGAGCAGTTCTTC.

This clonotype has a handful of counts. The J gene is TRBJ2-3, the V gene TRBV6-6, with 8 bases that match TRBD1. CDR1 is MNHNY and CDR2 is SVGAGI in the germline V gene (reference sequence). This CDR3 is built from 16 residues. The J segment lost 1 base and the V segment lost 6 bases, leaving 9 bases of the junction unmatched. The CDR3 DNA follows: TGTGCCAGCAGGGCCGGACAGGGCCGGGGCACAGATACGCAGTATTTT. It specifies CASRAGQGRGTDTQYF.

This clonotype has ten or more counts. The chain employs TRBV12-3 or TRBV12-4 and TRBJ1-1; D gene ambiguous. Trimming shortened V by 2 bases and J by 1 base, and 5 bases separated the two germline ends. The CDR3 covers 13 residues. The chain's CDR3 is CASSLKWNTEAFF. The DNA for the CDR3 is TGTGCCAGCAGTTTAAAGTGGAACACTGAAGCTTTCTTT.

This clonotype was observed many times. The chain joins TRBV4-3 to TRBJ2-7, with 8 nucleotides matching TRBD1. J lost 4 bases, V lost 1 base, and 6 bases had no gene match. The CDR3 is made up of 15 amino acids. Germline values: CDR1 LGHNA, CDR2 YSLEER. CDR3: CASSQGIRGPYEQYF. CDR3 nucleotides: TGCGCCAGCAGCCAAGGGATCAGGGGGCCTTACGAGCAGTACTTC.

This clonotype showed up just once. The gene calls are TRBV12-3 or TRBV12-4 and TRBJ1-4; no firm D call. The CDR3 runs 12 residues. V lost 6 bases, J lost 4 bases, and 6 bases lay in between. CDR3 loop: CASSKDNEKLFF. DNA for the CDR3: TGTGCCAGCAGCAAAGATAATGAAAAACTGTTTTTT.

This clonotype was detected a few times. The chain combines TRBV7-8 with TRBJ1-1; D remains unclear. The CDR3 is 15 residues long. Trimming cost V 4 bases and J 1 base, with 13 bases left between them. The germline V gene encodes CDR1 SGHVS and CDR2 FQNEAQ. This chain's CDR3 is CASSYRQTENTEAFF. CDR3 in DNA: TGTGCCAGCAGCTACCGTCAAACAGAGAACACTGAAGCTTTCTTT.

This clonotype was observed at least ten times. The chain uses TRBV9 and TRBJ2-3; 14 nucleotides agree with TRBD2. V was pared by 4 bases and J by 6 bases, with 13 bases of the junction left unmatched. Germline V CDR1 and CDR2: SGDLS, YYNGEE. This CDR3 spans 18 amino acids. CDR3 bases: TGTGCCAGCAGCCCACACCGGCCAGGACTAGCGGGGGGCGATACGCAGTATTTT. It encodes CASSPHRPGLAGGDTQYF.

There are a few counts of this clonotype. The chain links TRBV15 to TRBJ2-1, with 15 bases identical to TRBD2. The trim removed 3 bases at V and 4 bases at J, leaving 4 bases unmatched. Per the germline V gene, CDR1 is LNHNV and CDR2 is YYDKDF (reference sequence). The CDR3 spans 17 residues. As DNA, the CDR3 is TGTGCCACCAGCAGGGCGGGACTAGCGGGGGGATACAATGAGCAGTTCTTC. It yields the protein CATSRAGLAGGYNEQFF. Combining the CDR3 with reference TRBV15 and TRBJ2-1 gives the whole variable domain DAMVIQNPRYQVTQFGKPVTLSCSQTLNHNVMYWYQQKSSQAPKLLFHYYDKDFNNEADTPDNFQSRRPNTSFCFLDIRSPGLGDTAMYLCATSRAGLAGGYNEQFFGPGTRLTVL.

There are many counts of this clonotype. The chain joins TRBV29-1 to TRBJ1-1; 7 nucleotides agree with TRBD1. The germline gives CDR1 SQVTM, CDR2 ANQGSEA. V lost 2 bases and J lost 4; bases outside the gene matches: 1. This CDR3 spans 12 amino acids. CDR3 bases: TGCAGCGTTGAAAGGGGGCCCACTGAAGCTTTCTTT. Translating gives CSVERGPTEAFF.

This clonotype was counted at least ten times. The rearrangement links TRBV6-2 or TRBV6-3 to TRBJ1-1; D perhaps matches TRBD1 (6 bases). CDR1 and CDR2 from the germline V gene are MNHEY and SVGEGT. The CDR3 is 13 residues long. The V and J ends lost 8 bases and 5 bases respectively, with 15 bases between them. CDR3 sequence: CASLYRVGTEAFF. The CDR3 region has the DNA TGTGCCAGCTTGTACAGGGTGGGGACTGAAGCTTTCTTT.

The rearrangement joins TRBV6-5 to TRBJ2-5, with TRBD2 matching over 8 bases. The CDR3 runs 17 residues. CDR1 is MNHEY and CDR2 is SVGAGI in the germline V gene. Unmatched junction bases numbered 16, after V lost 6 bases and J lost 4 bases. Here the CDR3 DNA reads TGTGCCAGCAGAAAGCGAACGGGACTAGTTGGAGCAGAGACCCAGTACTTC. Its translation is CASRKRTGLVGAETQYF.

At least ten counts were recorded for this clonotype. This chain joins TRBV4-2 and TRBJ2-7; 8 bases fit TRBD2. The V segment lost 0 bases and the J segment 3 bases; nucleotides outside the gene matches: 13. This CDR3 spans 18 amino acids. Germline values: CDR1 LGHNA, CDR2 YNFKEQ. CDR3 DNA: TGTGCCAGCAGCCAAGATTGGGCCGGGGGGGGCTTTATCTACGAGCAGTACTTC. Amino acids: CASSQDWAGGGFIYEQYF.

This chain links TRBV25-1 with TRBJ1-2; D is unclear. V was shortened by 4 bases and J by 6 bases, with 9 bases between the two germline ends. Germline CDR1 is MGHDK and CDR2 is SYGVNS. This CDR3 has 12 amino acids. Here the CDR3 DNA reads TGTGCCAGCAGTGGATACTCCGATGGCTACACCTTC. It specifies CASSGYSDGYTF.

In its sample, this clonotype was seen many times. CDR3 protein: CASSLENHYEQYF. The CDR3 coding sequence is TGTGCCAGCAGCTTGGAGAACCACTACGAGCAGTACTTC. The V gene is TRBV5-5, the J gene TRBJ2-7; D is undetermined. The CDR3 loop spans 13 amino acids. Trimming pared 0 bases from V and 3 bases from J, leaving 7 bases between. The V gene's germline CDR1 is SGHKS and CDR2 YYEKEE (reference sequence). Combining the CDR3 with reference TRBV5-5 and TRBJ2-7 gives the whole variable domain DAGVTQSPTHLIKTRGQQVTLRCSPISGHKSVSWYQQVLGQGPQFIFQYYEKEERGRGNFPDRFSARQFPNYSSELNVNALLLGDSALYLCASSLENHYEQYFGPGTRLTVT.

The V gene is TRBV12-3 or TRBV12-4, the J gene TRBJ2-2, with D possibly being TRBD1 (6 bases). The V end lost 6 bases, the J end lost 7 bases, and 15 bases lay between the germline ends. The CDR3 has 14 amino acids. CDR3 coding DNA: TGTGCCAGCAGACATACAGGGAGCAACGGGGAGCTGTTTTTT. Protein: CASRHTGSNGELFF.

The table lists this clonotype with a few counts. The chain joins TRBV29-1 to TRBJ1-2; D may be TRBD1 (5 bases). This CDR3 contains 14 residues. V lost 3 bases and J lost 1, with 12 bases in between. Germline V gene lookup returns CDR1 SQVTM and CDR2 ANQGSEA. Written as DNA, the CDR3 is TGCAGCGTTGATCTGTGGGGGGATAACTATGGCTACACCTTC. It encodes CSVDLWGDNYGYTF. The variable domain in full, completed from reference TRBV29-1 and TRBJ1-2, reads SAVISQKPSRDICQRGTSLTIQCQVDSQVTMMFWYRQQPGQSLTLIATANQGSEATYESGFVIDKFPISRPNLTFSTLTVSNMSPEDSSIYLCSVDLWGDNYGYTFGSGTRLTVV.

This clonotype occurred a few times. The V call is TRBV5-4, the J call TRBJ1-2; D not certain. CDR3 length equals 14 residues. V shed 0 bases and J shed 7 bases, with 13 bases lying between them. Germline CDR1 SGHNT, CDR2 YYREEE (reference sequence). CDR3 sequence reads: CASSLAQGRAGYTF. The CDR3, as DNA: TGTGCCAGCAGCTTGGCCCAAGGTAGGGCTGGCTACACCTTC.

This clonotype appeared a few times. The chain links TRBV2 to TRBJ2-6, with D unresolved. Germline loops: CDR1 SNHLY, CDR2 FYNNEI. V was clipped by 8 bases and J by 4 bases, with 12 bases between them. The CDR3 length is 14 residues. CDR3 coding DNA: TGTGCCAGCCAGATCTGGGGAGGGGCCAACGTCCTGACTTTC. Its protein is CASQIWGGANVLTF.

This clonotype occurred many times. This CDR3 is CASSLTGAGEAFF. Here the CDR3 DNA reads TGTGCCAGCAGCCTCACAGGGGCGGGTGAAGCTTTCTTT. The V gene is TRBV9, the J gene TRBJ1-1; 7 nucleotides line up with TRBD1. V lost 4 bases to trimming and J lost 7 bases; unmatched junction nucleotides: 7. The germline V gene encodes CDR1 SGDLS and CDR2 YYNGEE. The CDR3 length is 13 residues.

This clonotype is labeled medium-sized. This chain links TRBV10-3 with TRBJ2-1; D ambiguous. The ends were cut back, 3 bases at V and 9 bases at J, with 15 bases in the middle. Per germline, CDR1 ENHRY and CDR2 SYGVKD. The CDR3 consists of 14 residues. The CDR3 protein is CAISDNPKGGEQFF. The CDR3 coding sequence is TGTGCCATCAGTGACAACCCGAAGGGTGGTGAGCAGTTCTTC.

As to this clonotype: It may be a read error: a sequence one base away is much more abundant. The chain's CDR3 is CVSSPGQGVGAQYF. The CDR3 nucleotides are TGTGTCAGCAGCCCCGGACAGGGTGTAGGGGCGCAGTATTTT. The chain links TRBV11-3 to TRBJ2-3, with 8 positions matching TRBD1. The CDR3 extends over 14 amino acids. The germline CDR1 and CDR2 sequences are SGHNT and YENEEA.

In its sample, this clonotype was seen many times. J is TRBJ1-6 and V is TRBV12-3 or TRBV12-4; D is ambiguous. Trimming removed 6 bases from V and 0 bases from J, with 9 bases in between. The CDR3 spans 15 residues. The CDR3 nucleotides read TGTGCCAGCAGCGATACGAGCTCCTATAATTCACCCCTCCACTTT. It codes for CASSDTSSYNSPLHF.

The chain carries TRBV19 and TRBJ2-7, with 8 bases that match TRBD1. Trimming at V came to 4 bases and at J to 1 base, leaving 6 bases not matched to a gene. Germline CDR1 reads LNHDA; CDR2 reads SQIVND (reference sequence). CDR3 length: 15 residues. The CDR3 region has the DNA TGTGCCAGTAGTAGAGGGACAGGTCGATCCTACGAGCAGTACTTC. Translating it yields CASSRGTGRSYEQYF.

This clonotype has ten or more counts. The V and J genes are TRBV11-2 and TRBJ2-1; D gene unclear. Looked up from germline, CDR1 is SGHAT and CDR2 is FQNNGV. The CDR3 extends over 15 amino acids. V was pared by 5 bases and J by 0 bases, with 11 bases between. The CDR3 DNA follows: TGTGCCAGCAGCGTTCTGGGTAGCTCCTACAATGAGCAGTTCTTC. It codes for CASSVLGSSYNEQFF. Variable domain in full (rest from reference TRBV11-2 and TRBJ2-1): EAGVAQSPRYKIIEKRQSVAFWCNPISGHATLYWYQQILGQGPKLLIQFQNNGVVDDSQLPKDRFSAERLKGVDSTLKIQPAKLEDSAVYLCASSVLGSSYNEQFFGPGTRLTVL.

In this sample, this clonotype turned up many times. The chain carries TRBV6-6 and TRBJ1-3; the D gene is possibly TRBD1 (5 bases). The CDR3 is 15 residues long. V shed 0 bases and J shed 3 bases, with 9 bases lying between them. Germline V gives CDR1 MNHNY, CDR2 SVGAGI (reference sequence). As DNA, the CDR3 is TGTGCCAGCAGTTACTCAGGGGCTCGTGGAAACACCATATATTTT. Protein product: CASSYSGARGNTIYF.

This clonotype was detected only a few times. The chain uses TRBV6-2 or TRBV6-3 and TRBJ1-4; D is ambiguous. The CDR3 consists of 13 residues. Germline V gene sequence: CDR1 MNHEY, CDR2 SVGEGT. The germline V and J ends were trimmed by 9 bases and 6 bases, with 14 bases remaining between them. The CDR3 loop reads CASCSGVDEKLFF. DNA for the CDR3: TGTGCCAGTTGTTCCGGCGTGGATGAAAAACTGTTTTTT.

V usage is TRBV6-5 and J usage is TRBJ1-4, with D unresolved. The ends were cut back, 6 bases at V and 2 bases at J, with 10 bases in the middle. The CDR3 is 14 amino acids. Germline V gene lookup returns CDR1 MNHEY and CDR2 SVGAGI. CDR3 sequence (DNA): TGTGCCAGCAGCTGGGGATCTACTAATGAAAAACTGTTTTTT. This gives the protein CASSWGSTNEKLFF.

This clonotype has ten or more counts. The chain joins TRBV10-3 to TRBJ2-1; 11 bases line up with TRBD2. From germline, CDR1 is ENHRY and CDR2 SYGVKD. There are 16 residues in the CDR3. J gave up 5 bases and V 3 bases, and 6 bases lay outside the gene matches. The CDR3 loop is CAISELVAGGNNEQFF. CDR3 in DNA: TGTGCCATCAGTGAATTGGTAGCGGGGGGGAACAATGAGCAGTTCTTC.

This chain links TRBV7-9 with TRBJ1-1; D ambiguous. The ends were cut back, 4 bases at V and 3 bases at J, with 24 bases in the middle. The germline gives CDR1 SEHNR, CDR2 FQNEAQ (reference sequence). The CDR3 extends over 18 amino acids. The CDR3 spells CASSSSTGVTYSYTEAFF. CDR3 DNA: TGTGCCAGCAGCTCTTCCACGGGCGTGACCTACTCCTACACTGAAGCTTTCTTT. Full variable domain (remainder filled in from reference TRBV7-9 and TRBJ1-1): DTGVSQNPRHKITKRGQNVTFRCDPISEHNRLYWYRQTLGQGPEFLTYFQNEAQLEKSRLLSDRFSAERPKGSFSTLEIQRTEQGDSAMYLCASSSSTGVTYSYTEAFFGQGTRLTVV.